One and the same sample provided the 21 T cell receptor beta chains below, sequenced in a study of blood T cells in healthy people across ages. Sample-barcoded 5' priming and a J-beta primer mix drove a second PCR of about 6 to 12 cycles. TCRdb used MiXCR to reprocess the 5' RACE reads, holding one entry per CDR3 protein. In the table there are approximately 810,000 distinct CDR3 sequences, under 30% of which are singletons. The sample was blood. These receptors were taken from a woman aged 80 or over in good health.

This clonotype has just a few counts. The gene calls are TRBV13 and TRBJ1-2; D uncertain. This CDR3 comprises 12 residues. The V and J ends lost 1 base and 7 bases respectively, with 7 bases between them. Germline CDR1 reads PRHDT; CDR2 reads FYEKMQ (reference sequence). The CDR3 sequence is CASSLVDFGYTF. CDR3 sequence (DNA): TGTGCCAGCAGCTTAGTGGACTTTGGCTACACCTTC. Drawing the rest from reference TRBV13 and TRBJ1-2, the complete variable domain is AAGVIQSPRHLIKEKRETATLKCYPIPRHDTVYWYQQGPGQDPQFLISFYEKMQSDKGSIPDRFSAQQFSDYHSELNMSSLELGDSALYFCASSLVDFGYTFGSGTRLTVV.

The chain couples TRBV27 to TRBJ2-2; D may match TRBD1 or TRBD2 (7 bases each). The V end was cut by 3 bases, the J end by 4 bases, with 15 bases between. CDR1 is MNHEY, CDR2 SMNVEV, per germline (reference sequence). The CDR3 has 16 amino acids. The CDR3 sequence is CASSFQGGGGTGELFF. The CDR3 coding sequence is TGTGCCAGCAGTTTCCAGGGGGGGGGCGGCACCGGGGAGCTGTTTTTT.

The V and J genes are TRBV12-3 or TRBV12-4 and TRBJ2-2; 10 bases align to TRBD1. This CDR3 region has 14 residues. Trimming cost V 6 bases and J 4 bases; bases outside gene matches: 2. The CDR3 region is CASRRDRGTGELFF. As DNA, the CDR3 is TGTGCCAGCAGGCGGGACAGGGGCACCGGGGAGCTGTTTTTT.

This clonotype was recorded many times. The J gene is TRBJ1-5, the V gene TRBV18, with unresolved D. This CDR3 is built from 14 residues. CDR1 is KGHSH, CDR2 LQKENI, per germline. V shed 4 bases and J shed 0 bases, with 7 bases lying between them. For the CDR3, the DNA is TGTGCCAGCTCACATGGTAATAGCAATCAGCCCCAGCATTTT. Translating it yields CASSHGNSNQPQHF.

In its sample, this clonotype was seen many times. The gene calls are TRBV20-1 and TRBJ2-3; the D call may be TRBD1 or TRBD2 (5 bases each). Trimming removed 4 bases at V and 6 bases at J, with 17 bases between. Germline CDR1 reads DFQATT; CDR2 reads SNEGSKA (reference sequence). The CDR3 is made up of 14 amino acids. The CDR3 sequence: CSAKKPGTSDTQYF. Here the CDR3 DNA reads TGCAGTGCTAAGAAGCCCGGGACGTCGGATACGCAGTATTTT.

The CDR3 nucleotides read TGTGCCAGCAGCTTCTTTGCACGGGACCAAGCTAACTATGGCTACACCTTC. It is translated as CASSFFARDQANYGYTF. The chain combines TRBV7-9 with TRBJ1-2; D is possibly TRBD1 (5 bases). This CDR3 comprises 17 residues. Germline assignment: CDR1 SEHNR and CDR2 FQNEAQ (reference sequence). The V end lost 3 bases, the J end lost 0 bases, and 17 bases lay between the germline ends.

This clonotype was recorded at least ten times. V and J are TRBV12-3 or TRBV12-4 and TRBJ2-1; 9 nucleotides align to TRBD2. The CDR3 totals 16 residues. Trimming cost V 3 bases and J 8 bases; bases outside gene matches: 11. The CDR3 DNA reads as TGTGCCAGCAGTTTTAGAGCCGGGACTAGCCTCTATGAGCAGTTCTTC. This codes for CASSFRAGTSLYEQFF.

A word on this clonotype: One end of the junction is discordant with germline, which a read error may explain. The J gene is TRBJ2-1, the V gene TRBV6-5; D remains unclear. Germline V gene data show CDR1 as MNHEY and CDR2 as SVGAGI. The CDR3 runs to 13 residues. The CDR3 protein is CAISYGQSYEQFF. CDR3 nucleotides: TGTGCCATCAGTTACGGGCAGAGCTACGAGCAGTTCTTC.

This clonotype has only one observation. One base away lies a much larger clone, so this may be a sequencing read error. The chain uses TRBV6-5 and TRBJ2-4; 7 nucleotides align to TRBD1. Germline loops: CDR1 MNHEY, CDR2 SVGAGI. CDR3 length equals 13 residues. DNA for the CDR3: TGTGCCAGCAGTAAACAGGGGCAAAACATTCGGTACTTC. Its protein is CASSKQGQNIRYF.

On this clonotype itself: Possible read error: a much larger clone is one base away. The chain has TRBV20-1 and TRBJ2-3; D unresolved. CDR3 length: 13 amino acids. Germline CDR1 and CDR2: DFQATT and SNEGSKA (reference sequence). The CDR3 nucleotides read TGCGGTGCTAGAGACTCCATTGTAGATACGCAGTATTTT. Its protein product is CGARDSIVDTQYF.

This clonotype was seen at least ten times. The gene calls are TRBV10-3 and TRBJ2-1; D call uncertain. This CDR3 has 11 residues. The germline gives CDR1 ENHRY, CDR2 SYGVKD. V lost 7 bases to trimming and J lost 4 bases, with 5 bases between them. DNA of the CDR3: TGTGCCATCAAGGAATACAATGAGCAGTTCTTC. Protein product: CAIKEYNEQFF.

This clonotype was counted between two and nine times. The rearrangement links TRBV11-2 to TRBJ2-2; tentative D call: TRBD2 (7 bases). V was trimmed by 6 bases and J by 4 bases, leaving 15 bases between them. The CDR3 sequence is 15 residues long. The germline V gene has CDR1 SGHAT and CDR2 FQNNGV. The CDR3 reads CASRVSGGGTGELFF. CDR3 coding DNA: TGTGCCAGCAGGGTGTCGGGGGGCGGCACCGGGGAGCTGTTTTTT.

Comments on this clonotype: A much more abundant neighbour one base away suggests this may be a read error. The V call is TRBV6-2 or TRBV6-3, the J call TRBJ2-7, with D possibly being TRBD1 (5 bases). This CDR3 is built from 14 residues. Germline lookup yields CDR1 MNHEY and CDR2 SVGEGT. The CDR3 sequence: CASSLRGHTYERYF. In DNA form, the CDR3 reads TGTGCCAGCAGTCTCCGAGGACACACCTACGAGCGGTACTTC.

This clonotype was counted a few times. This sequence may be a read error, since a much larger clone differs from it by one base. The rearrangement links TRBV9 to TRBJ2-6; D is unresolved. The V end lost 3 bases, the J end lost 2 bases, and 9 bases lay between the germline ends. CDR3 length equals 15 residues. Germline V CDR1 and CDR2: SGDLS, YYNGEE. In DNA form, the CDR3 reads TGTGCCAGCAGCGCAGAAATCACTGGGGCCAACGTCCTGACTTTC. Protein sequence: CASSAEITGANVLTF. The entire variable domain, with the rest obtained from reference TRBV9 and TRBJ2-6, is as follows: DSGVTQTPKHLITATGQRVTLRCSPRSGDLSVYWYQQSLDQGLQFLIQYYNGEERAKGNILERFSAQQFPDLHSELNLSSLELGDSALYFCASSAEITGANVLTFGAGSRLTVL.

With respect to this clonotype: This may come from a read error, since a much larger clone is one base off. The genes are TRBV11-2 and TRBJ2-3; the D is unclear. The CDR3 consists of 12 residues. In germline, CDR1 is SGHAT, CDR2 FQNNGV. The CDR3 DNA reads as TGTGCCGGCAGCCGCCCCCCTCGTACGCAGTATTTT. Translation: CAGSRPPRTQYF.

In this sample, this clonotype turned up many times. The chain carries TRBV6-5 and TRBJ1-2, with a tentative D call TRBD1 (6 bases). This CDR3 spans 13 amino acids. Germline CDR1 and CDR2: MNHEY and SVGAGI. V was clipped by 6 bases and J by 5 bases, with 13 bases between them. CDR3 protein: CASRPQQGYGYTF. In DNA form, the CDR3 reads TGTGCCAGCAGGCCACAACAGGGATATGGCTACACCTTC.

This clonotype was seen at least ten times. V usage is TRBV12-3 or TRBV12-4 and J usage is TRBJ1-6; 7 bases map to TRBD1. This CDR3 region has 13 residues. V shed 6 bases and J 10 bases; nucleotides not matched to a gene: 6. This CDR3 is CASSGTVGSPLHF. DNA of the CDR3: TGTGCCAGCAGCGGGACAGTTGGGTCACCCCTCCACTTT.

This clonotype has just a few counts. The chain uses TRBV27 and TRBJ2-1, with D possibly TRBD2 on 7 matching bases. Germline CDR1 is MNHEY and CDR2 is SMNVEV (reference sequence). The length of the CDR3 is 16 residues. Trimming removed 2 bases from V and 6 bases from J, with 17 bases in between. The CDR3 region has the DNA TGTGCCAGCAGTTTAACGGGGGGCACGGGATTCAATGAGCAGTTCTTC. Its protein is CASSLTGGTGFNEQFF.

The V call is TRBV12-3 or TRBV12-4, the J call TRBJ2-1, with 11 nucleotides matching TRBD1. V trimming: 6 bases; J trimming: 8 bases; junction bases outside the gene matches: 6. The CDR3 length is 14 residues. The CDR3 loop reads CASRLDRGRHEQFF. CDR3 coding DNA: TGTGCCAGCAGGTTGGACAGGGGGCGGCATGAGCAGTTCTTC.

A few counts support this clonotype. The V gene is TRBV6-2 or TRBV6-3, the J gene TRBJ2-2, with 8 bases matching TRBD2. V dropped 5 bases and J dropped 5; count of bases not matched to a gene: 7. CDR1 is MNHEY, CDR2 SVGEGT, per germline. The CDR3 has 15 amino acids. CDR3 nucleotide sequence: TGTGCCAGCAGTGGACCGGGGGGGCTAACCGGGGAGCTGTTTTTT. This encodes CASSGPGGLTGELFF.

This clonotype came up many times. This rearrangement joins TRBV29-1 to TRBJ2-3; D is uncertain. The CDR3 spans 15 residues. V gave up 5 bases and J gave up 6 bases, with 21 bases separating them. Germline V gene sequence: CDR1 SQVTM, CDR2 ANQGSEA. CDR3 coding DNA: TGCAGCGTTAGGACGGCAGGCTCATCGCAGGATACGCAGTATTTT. It codes for CSVRTAGSSQDTQYF.